A single sample gave rise to the 4 T cell receptor beta chains below, sequenced in a study of cytomegalovirus exposure and HLA in healthy donors. Assay: immunoSEQ multiplex PCR; the TCRdb copy retains only in-frame clones and omits some. The sample includes around 69,000 clones, over 90% of them seen just once. The sequenced material came from PBMCs. The source of these receptors is a woman aged 18-30 years in good health and CMV-seropositive.

The CDR3 DNA follows: TGTGCCTGGAGGGCTCCGAACACCGGGGAGCTGTTTTTT. It specifies CAWRAPNTGELFF. The rearrangement uses TRBV30 and TRBJ2-2; D call uncertain. Between the trimmed V and J ends, which lost 3 bases and 0 bases, there was a span of 5 bases. The CDR3 length is 13 residues. Germline V gene data show CDR1 as GTSNPN and CDR2 as SVGIG (reference sequence). The full variable domain, in which reference TRBV30 and TRBJ2-2 provide the parts outside the CDR3, is SQTIHQWPATLVQPVGSPLSLECTVEGTSNPNLYWYRQAAGRGLQLLFYSVGIGQISSEVPQNLSASRPQDRQFILSSKKLLLSDSGFYLCAWRAPNTGELFFGEGSRLTVL.

The chain links TRBV5-4 to TRBJ2-3; D is perhaps TRBD2 (5 bases). CDR1 is SGHNT, CDR2 YYREEE, per germline (reference sequence). The length of the CDR3 is 15 residues. V was trimmed by 2 bases and J by 5 bases, leaving 15 bases between them. The DNA of the CDR3 is TGTGCCAGCAGCTTTTCATTCCGGGGTGAAGATACGCAGTATTTT. Translation: CASSFSFRGEDTQYF. The full variable domain, with the rest looked up from reference TRBV5-4 and TRBJ2-3, is ETGVTQSPTHLIKTRGQQVTLRCSSQSGHNTVSWYQQALGQGPQFIFQYYREEENGRGNFPPRFSGLQFPNYSSELNVNALELDDSALYLCASSFSFRGEDTQYFGPGTRLTVL.

This clone was seen a single time. The V call is TRBV9, the J call TRBJ2-5; 8 nucleotides align to TRBD1. The CDR3 is made up of 14 amino acids. The germline V gene encodes CDR1 SGDLS and CDR2 YYNGEE. Trimming cost V 7 bases and J 3 bases; bases outside gene matches: 8. CDR3: CASRWDRSKETQYF. Written as DNA, the CDR3 is TGTGCCAGCCGATGGGACAGGTCTAAAGAGACCCAGTACTTC. Using reference TRBV9 and TRBJ2-5 for the parts outside the CDR3, the full variable domain is DSGVTQTPKHLITATGQRVTLRCSPRSGDLSVYWYQQSLDQGLQFLIQYYNGEERAKGNILERFSAQQFPDLHSELNLSSLELGDSALYFCASRWDRSKETQYFGPGTRLLVL.

This clone was seen once. The genes are TRBV28 and TRBJ1-1; D unclear. This CDR3 has 13 amino acids. The V and J ends lost 2 bases and 5 bases respectively, with 9 bases between them. From germline, CDR1 is MDHEN and CDR2 SYDVKM. CDR3 in amino acids: CASSLGFGTEAFF. The DNA of the CDR3 is TGTGCCAGCAGTTTAGGGTTCGGGACTGAAGCTTTCTTT.